This TCR beta chain emerged from a study of OX40 agonist ivuxolimab in advanced cancers. Repertoires were generated with immunoSEQ multiplex PCR, while TCRdb's copy carries only in-frame clones and drops some. The sample carries about 60,000 clones, around 90% recorded once. This clone was seen only once. The V and J ends lost 6 bases and 7 bases respectively, with 19 bases between them. CDR1 is ENHRY, CDR2 SYGVKD, per germline. This CDR3 spans 15 amino acids. This receptor was identified in an adult with an advanced solid tumor such as melanoma, head and neck, liver or kidney cancer. This chain links TRBV10-3 with TRBJ2-1; a possible D gene is TRBD2 (5 bases). Sequenced material: CD4+ or CD8+ T cells sorted from blood, taken in a trial of the OX40 agonist ivuxolimab. The CDR3 sequence is CAIRGGPRAPNEQFF. CDR3 DNA sequence: TGTGCCATCAGGGGCGGGCCCCGGGCCCCGAATGAGCAGTTCTTC.